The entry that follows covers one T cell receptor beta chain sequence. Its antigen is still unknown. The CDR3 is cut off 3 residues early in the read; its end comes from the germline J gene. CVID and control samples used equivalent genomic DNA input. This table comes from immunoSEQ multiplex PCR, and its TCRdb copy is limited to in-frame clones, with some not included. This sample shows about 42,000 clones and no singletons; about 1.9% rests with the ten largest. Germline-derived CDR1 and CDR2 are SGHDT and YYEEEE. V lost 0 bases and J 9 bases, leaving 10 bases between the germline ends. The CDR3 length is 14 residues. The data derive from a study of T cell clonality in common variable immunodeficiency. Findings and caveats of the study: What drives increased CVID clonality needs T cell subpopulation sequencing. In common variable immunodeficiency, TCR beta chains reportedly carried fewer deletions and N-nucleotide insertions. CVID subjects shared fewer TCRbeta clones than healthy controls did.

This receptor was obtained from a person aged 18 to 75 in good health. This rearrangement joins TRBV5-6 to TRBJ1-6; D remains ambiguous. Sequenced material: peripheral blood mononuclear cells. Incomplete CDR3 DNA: TGTGCCAGCAGCTTGGGGCTAGATGGTTCACCC. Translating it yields CASSLGLDGSP. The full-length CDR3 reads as CASSLGLDGSPLHF.